These 2 T cell receptor beta chains originate from one sample sequenced in a study of blood T cell repertoires in COVID-19. This table comes from immunoSEQ multiplex PCR, and its TCRdb copy is limited to in-frame clones, with some not included. The sample has roughly 230,000 clones, roughly 87% seen once; the top ten hold about 4.5%. Sequencing was performed on peripheral blood. All receptors derive from a woman in her thirties or forties who had recovered from COVID-19.

This clone appeared a few times. This chain connects TRBV4-3 to TRBJ2-2; D remains ambiguous. Germline assignment: CDR1 LGHNA and CDR2 YSLEER. The CDR3 loop spans 12 amino acids. Trimming stripped 3 bases from V and 7 bases from J, with 6 bases between. DNA for the CDR3: TGCGCCAGCAGCCATAGCTTCGGGGAGCTGTTTTTT. This codes for CASSHSFGELFF.

A word on this clone: Relative to the germline gene, one junction end is altered; a read error may explain this. The chain joins TRBV6-5 to TRBJ2-3, with D maybe TRBD1 (5 bases). Germline CDR1 is MNHEY and CDR2 is SVGAGI. The CDR3 is 13 residues long. The CDR3: CASSYDSTDTQYF. The CDR3 DNA is TGTGCCAGCAGTTACGACAGCACAGATACGCAATATTTT.